What follows are 26 T cell receptor beta chains derived from one specimen sequenced in a study of human T cells and chemical hapten exposure. One entry per CDR3 protein results from TCRdb running MiXCR on the RACE reads. The sample lists fewer than 200,000 distinct CDR3 sequences; about a fifth were seen once. Stated time point: patch test 1, 2 weeks after DPC sensitization. Stated treatment: therapeutic diphenylcyclopropenone sensitization with weekly scalp DPC. The specimen comprised whole blood, sampled in connection with sensitization to the hapten diphenylcyclopropenone (DPC). The receptors shown here come from a woman in her forties or fifties with alopecia areata. Some clones in this sample may be carry-over from other donors' samples.

The V and J genes are TRBV6-5 and TRBJ2-2, with 12 bases that match TRBD2. The CDR3 spans 15 residues. With 6 bases clipped from V and 3 bases from J, the junction kept 2 bases outside the gene matches. The germline V gene encodes CDR1 MNHEY and CDR2 SVGAGI. CDR3 amino acids: CASSRLAGDTGELFF. In nucleotides, the CDR3 is TGTGCCAGCAGCCGACTAGCGGGAGACACCGGGGAGCTGTTTTTT.

The CDR3 coding sequence is TGTGCCAGCAGTTACTCGATCGCGGGTGAAAAACTGTTTTTT. This gives the protein CASSYSIAGEKLFF. The V gene is TRBV6-5, the J gene TRBJ1-4; D gene uncertain. The CDR3 length is 14 residues. In germline, CDR1 is MNHEY, CDR2 SVGAGI. Trimming removed 0 bases from V and 7 bases from J, with 9 bases in between.

The chain carries TRBV20-1 and TRBJ2-3; D gene unclear. The CDR3 is 14 residues long. Germline assignment: CDR1 DFQATT and CDR2 SNEGSKA (reference sequence). This CDR3 reads CRGSSGLDTDTQYF. DNA for the CDR3: TGCAGGGGGTCCTCAGGTTTGGACACAGATACGCAGTATTTT.

The J gene is TRBJ2-3, the V gene TRBV29-1; D is uncertain. CDR3 length: 13 amino acids. Germline V gene lookup returns CDR1 SQVTM and CDR2 ANQGSEA. The V gene lost 2 bases and the J gene lost 12 bases, with 18 bases spanning the gap. The CDR3 is CSVELQLLRKQYF. The CDR3 DNA is TGCAGCGTTGAACTGCAACTCCTCCGCAAACAGTATTTT.

This chain joins TRBV20-1 and TRBJ1-5, with D possibly matching TRBD1 (5 bases). Germline V CDR1 and CDR2: DFQATT, SNEGSKA (reference sequence). Trimming stripped 6 bases from V and 4 bases from J, with 19 bases between. CDR3 size: 15 residues. The CDR3 sequence is CSAWDSLGPNQPQHF. CDR3 DNA sequence: TGCAGTGCCTGGGACTCCCTGGGGCCGAATCAGCCCCAGCATTTT.

The sample holds a few counts of this clonotype. CDR3 protein: CASSTNTGELFF. The CDR3 nucleotides are TGTGCCAGCAGCACCAACACCGGGGAGCTGTTTTTT. The J gene is TRBJ2-2, the V gene TRBV9; D is unresolved. Per germline, CDR1 SGDLS and CDR2 YYNGEE. V was shortened by 4 bases and J by 2 bases, with 3 bases between the two germline ends. This CDR3 has 12 amino acids.

This chain's CDR3 is CASSLPTGYEQYF. The CDR3 DNA sequence: TGTGCCAGCAGCTTACCTACGGGTTACGAGCAGTACTTC. The genes are TRBV11-1 and TRBJ2-7; no clear D. V was trimmed by 2 bases and J by 4 bases, leaving 9 bases between them. Germline loops: CDR1 SGHAT, CDR2 FQDESV (reference sequence). The CDR3 consists of 13 residues.

This clonotype was counted between two and nine times. The chain links TRBV6-6 to TRBJ2-1; D unclear. Per germline, CDR1 MNHNY and CDR2 SVGAGI (reference sequence). The CDR3 covers 12 residues. The germline V and J ends were trimmed by 7 bases and 5 bases, with 9 bases remaining between them. In nucleotides, the CDR3 is TGTGCCAGCAACTTTGCGGACAATGAGCAGTTCTTC. This translates into CASNFADNEQFF.

This clonotype was picked up a small number of times. This chain links TRBV15 with TRBJ1-1, with D perhaps TRBD1 (6 bases). V was clipped by 3 bases and J by 11 bases, with 22 bases between them. Germline V lookup: CDR1 LNHNV, CDR2 YYDKDF (reference sequence). The CDR3 has 15 residues. The DNA of the CDR3 is TGTGCCACCAGCAGGTCTCGACTACAGGGCCTGAGGGCTTTCTTT. Amino acid sequence: CATSRSRLQGLRAFF.

This clonotype appeared a few times. The genes are TRBV27 and TRBJ2-3; no clear D. This CDR3 contains 13 residues. Between the trimmed V and J ends, which lost 5 bases and 4 bases, there was a span of 10 bases. Germline CDR1 reads MNHEY; CDR2 reads SMNVEV (reference sequence). CDR3 sequence: CASSGRLSDTQYF. CDR3 bases: TGTGCCAGCAGTGGTAGACTGTCAGATACGCAGTATTTT.

The V call is TRBV29-1, the J call TRBJ2-7, with a weak D call TRBD2 (7 bases). CDR3 length: 14 amino acids. Germline V lookup: CDR1 SQVTM, CDR2 ANQGSEA. The ends were cut back, 1 base at V and 2 bases at J, with 12 bases in the middle. Here the CDR3 reads CSVEGGGPPYEQYF. For the CDR3, the DNA is TGCAGCGTTGAAGGCGGGGGCCCCCCCTACGAGCAGTACTTC.

This clonotype was detected once. This chain joins TRBV7-8 and TRBJ2-7; TRBD1 aligns across 9 bases. V dropped 6 bases and J dropped 7; count of bases not matched to a gene: 22. Germline V gives CDR1 SGHVS, CDR2 FQNEAQ. The CDR3 consists of 18 residues. CDR3 DNA sequence: TGTGCCAGCAGTGGGACAGGGAACCCGATCTTAATTGGGGGGGAGCAGTACTTC. It is translated as CASSGTGNPILIGGEQYF.

The chain couples TRBV29-1 to TRBJ1-1; D remains unclear. The CDR3 sequence is 13 residues long. V was cut by 0 bases and J by 3 bases, with 8 bases left in between. Per germline, CDR1 SQVTM and CDR2 ANQGSEA. The CDR3 DNA follows: TGCAGCGTTGAAGAGTCCCAGGACACTGAAGCTTTCTTT. Translated, it gives CSVEESQDTEAFF.

This chain uses TRBV7-9 with TRBJ2-2; 7 bases match TRBD1. V lost 5 bases, J lost 5 bases, and 8 bases stayed unmatched. CDR1 SEHNR and CDR2 FQNEAQ come from the germline V gene (reference sequence). The CDR3 spans 15 residues. The CDR3 spells CASSTYRGGTGELFF. DNA of the CDR3: TGTGCCAGCAGCACTTACAGGGGCGGGACCGGGGAGCTGTTTTTT.

This clonotype has more than one count but fewer than ten. The genes are TRBV29-1 and TRBJ2-7; 10 bases match TRBD1. J was trimmed by 5 bases and V by 4 bases; bases with no gene match: 8. CDR1 is SQVTM and CDR2 is ANQGSEA in the germline V gene. CDR3 length: 14 residues. The CDR3 region is CSVGTGGTMHEQYF. CDR3 nucleotide sequence: TGCAGCGTTGGGACAGGGGGGACTATGCACGAGCAGTACTTC.

This chain uses TRBV15 with TRBJ1-1, with D tentatively TRBD1 (5 bases). Germline-derived CDR1 and CDR2 are LNHNV and YYDKDF (reference sequence). CDR3 size: 20 residues. The ends were cut back, 2 bases at V and 0 bases at J, with 25 bases in the middle. CDR3 residues: CATSRIGRGVRGTMNTEAFF. The DNA for the CDR3 is TGTGCCACCAGCAGAATAGGGAGAGGGGTGAGGGGTACCATGAACACTGAAGCTTTCTTT.

This clonotype came up many times. The chain recombines TRBV29-1 with TRBJ1-1, with TRBD1 identical over 7 bases. Germline V gives CDR1 SQVTM, CDR2 ANQGSEA. The V gene end was trimmed by 6 bases and the J gene end by 5 bases; junction bases not matched to a gene: 9. CDR3 length equals 13 residues. The CDR3 protein is CSVADRRGTEAFF. The DNA of the CDR3 is TGCAGCGTCGCGGACAGGCGGGGGACTGAAGCTTTCTTT.

The chain employs TRBV5-1 and TRBJ2-7, with D possibly TRBD1 on 6 matching bases. V lost 4 bases and J 2 bases, leaving 13 bases between the germline ends. The CDR3 extends over 14 amino acids. CDR1 and CDR2 from the germline V gene are SGHRS and YFSETQ. CDR3: CASSPGTQPYEQYF. The CDR3 nucleotides read TGCGCCAGCAGCCCCGGGACACAACCCTACGAGCAGTACTTC.

This clonotype was seen more than once but under ten times. The chain couples TRBV6-6 to TRBJ1-5; the match to TRBD1 covers 11 bases. Looked up from germline, CDR1 is MNHNY and CDR2 is SVGAGI (reference sequence). Trimming took 6 bases from V and 2 from J; bases not matched to a gene: 12. The CDR3 runs 18 residues. CDR3 region: CASRRGQGGIGGNQPQHF. The DNA for the CDR3 is TGTGCCAGCAGACGGGGACAGGGGGGGATTGGAGGCAATCAGCCCCAGCATTTT.

The V and J genes are TRBV2 and TRBJ2-5; 9 bases align to TRBD2. Germline CDR1 is SNHLY and CDR2 is FYNNEI. Germline trimming cut 6 bases from V and 1 base from J; bases unmatched to any gene: 6. The length of the CDR3 is 15 residues. The CDR3 region has the DNA TGTGCCAGCAGAGCACTAGCGGGTCCCCAAGAGACCCAGTACTTC. Translation: CASRALAGPQETQYF. Using reference TRBV2 and TRBJ2-5 for the parts outside the CDR3, the full variable domain is EPEVTQTPSHQVTQMGQEVILRCVPISNHLYFYWYRQILGQKVEFLVSFYNNEISEKSEIFDDQFSVERPDGSNFTLKIRSTKLEDSAMYFCASRALAGPQETQYFGPGTRLLVL.

This clonotype occurred a few times. The gene calls are TRBV10-3 and TRBJ1-5; D unresolved. CDR3 size: 16 residues. Germline values: CDR1 ENHRY, CDR2 SYGVKD. Trimming took 3 bases from V and 1 from J, leaving 13 bases between them. CDR3 bases: TGTGCCATCAGTGATTTTAACAGAGACAGCAATCAGCCCCAGCATTTT. Protein product: CAISDFNRDSNQPQHF.

V gene TRBV27 combines with J gene TRBJ2-5, with D uncertain. CDR1 and CDR2 from the germline V gene are MNHEY and SMNVEV (reference sequence). Trimming left V 7 bases short and J 4 bases short, with 10 bases between. The CDR3 sequence is 12 residues long. CDR3 sequence: CASTSLGETQYF. In DNA form, the CDR3 reads TGTGCCAGCACCTCTCTCGGAGAGACCCAGTACTTC.

This clonotype was seen more than once but under ten times. The chain couples TRBV20-1 to TRBJ2-7, with D maybe TRBD2 (6 bases). This CDR3 region has 12 residues. Per the germline V gene, CDR1 is DFQATT and CDR2 is SNEGSKA (reference sequence). V was cut by 8 bases and J by 3 bases, with 14 bases left in between. The CDR3 spells CSLGRDLYEQYF. CDR3 in DNA: TGCAGTTTAGGGCGGGACCTCTACGAGCAGTACTTC.

The table lists this clonotype with many counts. The chain couples TRBV7-2 to TRBJ2-1; D not certain. Germline-derived CDR1 and CDR2 are SGHTA and FQGNSA. The germline V and J ends were trimmed by 1 base and 10 bases, with 11 bases remaining between them. The length of the CDR3 is 13 residues. CDR3 nucleotide sequence: TGTGCCAGCAGCTTAGTTGCCGTCGGGGAGCAGTTCTTC. Amino acids: CASSLVAVGEQFF.

The J gene is TRBJ1-1, the V gene TRBV6-2 or TRBV6-3; a weak D match, TRBD1 (5 bases). V was shortened by 2 bases and J by 9 bases, with 16 bases between the two germline ends. The V gene's germline CDR1 is MNHEY and CDR2 SVGEGT. The CDR3 is 14 amino acids. The CDR3, as DNA: TGTGCCAGCAGTTACGAGCAGGGAAGGCACCAAGCTTTCTTT. It translates to CASSYEQGRHQAFF.

V is TRBV9 and J is TRBJ2-7; TRBD2 agrees at 7 bases. The CDR3 spans 14 residues. The J segment lost 2 bases and the V segment lost 3 bases, leaving 5 bases of the junction unmatched. Germline-derived CDR1 and CDR2 are SGDLS and YYNGEE. As DNA, the CDR3 is TGTGCCAGCAGCGCACTAGCGAACCCCTACGAGCAGTACTTC. It encodes CASSALANPYEQYF.